This entry is about one TCR beta chain. The target antigen is unknown. The CDR3 covers 17 residues. Trimming pared 0 bases from V and 8 bases from J, leaving 17 bases between. The V gene's germline CDR1 is WSHSY and CDR2 SAAADI. These data come from a study of response to subunit inactivated influenza vaccine. Study-wide results and limits: It was the authors' suggestion that each seasonal influenza vaccination recruits few new T cells.

TCRdb called the RT-PCR reads again in MiXCR, with one record for every CDR3 protein. Of over 750,000 distinct CDR3 sequences detected, over 20% appear once; the ten largest clones hold more than 8.5%. The sequences come from PBMCs from blood, collected 4 to 6 days after vaccination. The chain recombines TRBV10-2 with TRBJ1-6; D call uncertain. The receptor comes from a man in his fifties who received an inactivated influenza vaccine. This chain's CDR3 is CASSESATAFSYSPLHF. The CDR3 DNA is TGCGCCAGCAGTGAGTCCGCGACTGCATTTTCCTATTCACCCCTCCACTTT.